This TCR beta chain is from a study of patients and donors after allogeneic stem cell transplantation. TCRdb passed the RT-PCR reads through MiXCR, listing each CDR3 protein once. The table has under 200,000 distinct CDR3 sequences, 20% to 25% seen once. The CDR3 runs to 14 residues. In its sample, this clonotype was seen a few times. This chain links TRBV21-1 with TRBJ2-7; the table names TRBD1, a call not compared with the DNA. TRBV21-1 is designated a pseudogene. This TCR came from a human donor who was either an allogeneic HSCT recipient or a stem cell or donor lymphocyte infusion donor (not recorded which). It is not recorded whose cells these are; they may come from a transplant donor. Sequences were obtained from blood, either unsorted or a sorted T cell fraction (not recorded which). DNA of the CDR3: TGTGCCAGCAGCAAACCCCTTGCCTGCCGCGAGCAGTACTTC. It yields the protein CASSKPLACREQYF.